One and the same sample provided the 5 T cell receptor beta chains below, sequenced in a study of OX40 agonist ivuxolimab in advanced cancers. Profiling relied on immunoSEQ multiplex PCR, and the TCRdb table lists in-frame clones only, not all of them. The sample shows 60,000 or so clones, around four fifths of them seen only once. Sequences were derived from CD4+ or CD8+ T cells sorted from blood, sampled in a trial of the OX40 agonist ivuxolimab. These receptors all come from an adult with an advanced solid tumor such as melanoma, head and neck, liver or kidney cancer.

The chain uses TRBV28 and TRBJ1-1, with D possibly TRBD1 on 5 matching bases. The CDR3 spans 12 residues. Germline V CDR1 and CDR2: MDHEN, SYDVKM. Trimming removed 6 bases from V and 1 base from J, with 6 bases in between. CDR3: CASRDRNTEAFF. CDR3 nucleotides: TGTGCCAGCAGAGACAGGAACACTGAAGCTTTCTTT.

The CDR3 protein is CASSDGTGHGAQHF. The CDR3 DNA follows: TGTGCCAGCAGCGATGGGACAGGGCATGGGGCCCAGCATTTT. V gene TRBV9 combines with J gene TRBJ1-5; 9 nucleotides align to TRBD1. Trimming at V came to 3 bases and at J to 11 bases, leaving 9 bases not matched to a gene. The CDR3 totals 14 residues. Germline CDR1 is SGDLS and CDR2 is YYNGEE.

The J gene is TRBJ2-1, the V gene TRBV5-4, with 11 bases matching TRBD2. Germline V gene sequence: CDR1 SGHNT, CDR2 YYREEE (reference sequence). CDR3 size: 15 residues. V shed 0 bases and J 10 bases; nucleotides not matched to a gene: 6. The CDR3: CASSLGLAGTWEQFF. For the CDR3, the DNA is TGTGCCAGCAGCTTGGGACTAGCGGGAACTTGGGAGCAGTTCTTC.

The chain recombines TRBV27 with TRBJ2-7, with a possible D match to TRBD2 (5 bases). Germline CDR1 is MNHEY and CDR2 is SMNVEV (reference sequence). There are 15 residues in the CDR3. V was shortened by 6 bases and J by 0 bases, with 15 bases between the two germline ends. CDR3 in amino acids: CASSPAGLSSYEQYF. CDR3 in DNA: TGTGCCAGCAGCCCGGCGGGCCTAAGCTCCTACGAGCAGTACTTC.

In the case of this clone: A junction boundary mismatches the germline segment, possibly from a read error. The V and J genes are TRBV30 and TRBJ1-2; D is ambiguous. Germline V CDR1 and CDR2: GTSNPN, SVGIG (reference sequence). The CDR3 spans 11 residues. DNA for the CDR3: TGTGCCTGGAGACAGACCTATGGCTGCACCTTC. As protein: CAWRQTYGCTF.